This entry is about one T cell receptor (beta chain). Its antigen is undetermined. Into CD45RA+ naive and CD45RA-negative memory subsets, the CD4+ cells were split. V dropped 0 bases and J dropped 6; count of bases not matched to a gene: 2. The CDR3 sequence is 14 residues long. The germline CDR1 and CDR2 sequences are SGHRS and YFSETQ. The data stem from a study of shared clonotypes between healthy human individuals. Data came from immunoSEQ multiplex PCR; TCRdb stores just in-frame clones and leaves some out. The table shows 2,500,000 or so clones, with more than 90% occurring only once. Study observations and caveats: Sampling used blood alone; tissue repertoires probably differ. A handful of donors had approximately 4.6% of their naive CD4 clonotypes in common.

The chain links TRBV5-1 to TRBJ1-4; the match to TRBD1 covers 7 bases. This TCR came from a man aged 18-30 years in good health. Sequencing was carried out using naive CD4+ T cells sorted from blood. As to subset: CD45RA+ positively selected. The DNA for the CDR3 is TGCGCCAGCAGCTTGGTCACAGGGGATGAAAAACTGTTTTTT. This sequence encodes CASSLVTGDEKLFF.